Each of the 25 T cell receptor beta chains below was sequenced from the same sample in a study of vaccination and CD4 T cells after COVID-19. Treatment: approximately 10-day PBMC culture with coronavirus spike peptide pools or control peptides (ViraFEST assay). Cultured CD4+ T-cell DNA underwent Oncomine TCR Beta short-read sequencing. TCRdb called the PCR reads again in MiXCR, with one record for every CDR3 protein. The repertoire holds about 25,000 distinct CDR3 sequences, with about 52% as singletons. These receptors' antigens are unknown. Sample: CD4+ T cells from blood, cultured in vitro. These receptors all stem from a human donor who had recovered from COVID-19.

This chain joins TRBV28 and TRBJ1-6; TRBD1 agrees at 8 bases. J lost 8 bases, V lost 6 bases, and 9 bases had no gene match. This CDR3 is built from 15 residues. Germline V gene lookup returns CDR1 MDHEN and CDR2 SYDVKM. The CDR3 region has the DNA TGTGCCAGCAGAGCTCAGGGGGCCTTTGATTCACCCCTCCACTTT. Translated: CASRAQGAFDSPLHF.

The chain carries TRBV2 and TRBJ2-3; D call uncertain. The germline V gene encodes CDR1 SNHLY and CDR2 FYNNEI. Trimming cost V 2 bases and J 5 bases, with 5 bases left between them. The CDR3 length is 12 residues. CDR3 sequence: CASSESGDTQYF. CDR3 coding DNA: TGTGCCAGCAGTGAATCTGGAGATACGCAGTATTTT.

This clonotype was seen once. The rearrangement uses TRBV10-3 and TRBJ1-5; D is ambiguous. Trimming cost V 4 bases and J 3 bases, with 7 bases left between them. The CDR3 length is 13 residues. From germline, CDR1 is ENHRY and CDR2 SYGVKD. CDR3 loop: CAISANNNQPQHF. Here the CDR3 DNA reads TGTGCCATCAGTGCTAATAACAATCAGCCCCAGCATTTT.

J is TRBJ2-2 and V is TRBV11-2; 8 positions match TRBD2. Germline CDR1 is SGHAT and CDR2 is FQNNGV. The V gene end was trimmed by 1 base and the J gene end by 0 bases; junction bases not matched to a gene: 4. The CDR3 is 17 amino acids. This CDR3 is CASSLAQLAANTGELFF. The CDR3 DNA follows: TGTGCCAGCAGCTTAGCTCAACTAGCGGCGAACACCGGGGAGCTGTTTTTT.

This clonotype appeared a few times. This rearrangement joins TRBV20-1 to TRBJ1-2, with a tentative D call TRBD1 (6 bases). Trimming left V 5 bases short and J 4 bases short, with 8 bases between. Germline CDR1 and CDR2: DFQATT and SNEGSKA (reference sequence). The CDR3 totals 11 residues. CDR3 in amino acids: CSAHRAYGYTF. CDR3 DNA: TGCAGTGCTCACAGGGCCTATGGCTACACCTTC.

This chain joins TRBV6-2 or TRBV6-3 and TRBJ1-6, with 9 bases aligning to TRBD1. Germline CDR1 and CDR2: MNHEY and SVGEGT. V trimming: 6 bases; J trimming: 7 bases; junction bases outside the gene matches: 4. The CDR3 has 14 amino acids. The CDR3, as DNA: TGTGCCAGCAGGAAGACAGGGGGGAATTCACCCCTCCACTTT. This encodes CASRKTGGNSPLHF.

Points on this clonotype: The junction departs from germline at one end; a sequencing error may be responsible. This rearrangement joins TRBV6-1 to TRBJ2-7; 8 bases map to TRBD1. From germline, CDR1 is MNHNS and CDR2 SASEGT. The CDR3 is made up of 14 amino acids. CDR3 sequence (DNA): TGTGCCAGCAACCAAGACAGGGGAAAAGCTAAAGAGAACTTC. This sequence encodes CASNQDRGKAKENF.

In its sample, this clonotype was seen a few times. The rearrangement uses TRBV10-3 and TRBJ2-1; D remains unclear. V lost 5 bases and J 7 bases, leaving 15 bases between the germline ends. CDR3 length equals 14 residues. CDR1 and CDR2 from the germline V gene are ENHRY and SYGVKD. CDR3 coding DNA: TGTGCCATCAGTTCTTATACCTTCTCTAATGAGCAGTTCTTC. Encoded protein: CAISSYTFSNEQFF.

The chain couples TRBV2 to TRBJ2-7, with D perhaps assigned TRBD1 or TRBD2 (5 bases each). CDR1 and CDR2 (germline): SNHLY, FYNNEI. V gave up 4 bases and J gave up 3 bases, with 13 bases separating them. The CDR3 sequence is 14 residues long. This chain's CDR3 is CASSARGRDYEQYF. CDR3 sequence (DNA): TGTGCCAGCAGTGCGAGGGGACGGGACTACGAGCAGTACTTC.

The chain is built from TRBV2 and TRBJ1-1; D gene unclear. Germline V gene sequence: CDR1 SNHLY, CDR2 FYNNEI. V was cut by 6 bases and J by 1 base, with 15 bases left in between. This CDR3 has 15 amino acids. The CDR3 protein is CASSAPQKKNTEAFF. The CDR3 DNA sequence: TGTGCCAGCAGCGCTCCCCAGAAAAAGAACACTGAAGCTTTCTTT.

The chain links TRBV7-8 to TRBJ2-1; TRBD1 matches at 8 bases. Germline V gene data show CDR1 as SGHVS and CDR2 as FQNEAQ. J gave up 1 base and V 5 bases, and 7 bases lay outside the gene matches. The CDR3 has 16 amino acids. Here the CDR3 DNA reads TGTGCCAGCAGCCCCCCGACAGGGGTGTCCTACAATGAGCAGTTCTTC. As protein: CASSPPTGVSYNEQFF.

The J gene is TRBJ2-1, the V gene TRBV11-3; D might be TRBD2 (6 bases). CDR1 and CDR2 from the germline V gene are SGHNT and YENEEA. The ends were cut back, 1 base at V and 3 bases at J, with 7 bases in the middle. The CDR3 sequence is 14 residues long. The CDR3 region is CASSLVGGYNEQFF. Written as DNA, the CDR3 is TGTGCCAGCAGCTTAGTGGGGGGCTACAATGAGCAGTTCTTC.

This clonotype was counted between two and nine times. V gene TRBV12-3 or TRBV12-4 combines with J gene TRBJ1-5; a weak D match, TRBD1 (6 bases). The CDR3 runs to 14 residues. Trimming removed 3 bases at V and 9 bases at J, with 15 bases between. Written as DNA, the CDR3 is TGTGCCAGCAGTTTGAGCGGGACACTAGGGCCCCAGCATTTT. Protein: CASSLSGTLGPQHF.

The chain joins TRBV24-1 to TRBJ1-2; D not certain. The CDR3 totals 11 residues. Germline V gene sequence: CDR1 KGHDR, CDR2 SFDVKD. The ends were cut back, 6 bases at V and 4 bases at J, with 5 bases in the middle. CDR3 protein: CATSSTYGYTF. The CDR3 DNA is TGTGCCACCAGTTCGACCTATGGCTACACCTTC.

CDR3: CASSRLPGYTGELFF. For the CDR3, the DNA is TGTGCCAGCAGCCGCCTGCCCGGCTACACCGGGGAGCTGTTTTTT. The chain has TRBV6-1 and TRBJ2-2; no clear D gene. Per the germline V gene, CDR1 is MNHNS and CDR2 is SASEGT. This CDR3 spans 15 amino acids. V lost 6 bases and J 3 bases, leaving 14 bases between the germline ends.

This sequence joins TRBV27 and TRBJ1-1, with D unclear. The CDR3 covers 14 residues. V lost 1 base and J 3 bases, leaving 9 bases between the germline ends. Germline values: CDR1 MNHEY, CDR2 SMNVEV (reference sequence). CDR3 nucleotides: TGTGCCAGCAGTTTATATCTAGAGGACACTGAAGCTTTCTTT. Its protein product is CASSLYLEDTEAFF.

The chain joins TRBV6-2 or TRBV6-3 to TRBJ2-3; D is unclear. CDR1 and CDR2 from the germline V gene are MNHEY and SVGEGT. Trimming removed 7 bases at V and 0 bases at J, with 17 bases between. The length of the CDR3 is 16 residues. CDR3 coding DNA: TGTGCCAGCACCGGCGCTACCCCCTTTAGCACAGATACGCAGTATTTT. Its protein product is CASTGATPFSTDTQYF.

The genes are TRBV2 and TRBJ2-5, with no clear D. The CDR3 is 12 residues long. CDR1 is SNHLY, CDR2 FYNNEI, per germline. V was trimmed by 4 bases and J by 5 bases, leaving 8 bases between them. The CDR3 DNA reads TGTGCCAGCAGTGGGAGCAGGGAGACCCAGTACTTC. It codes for CASSGSRETQYF.

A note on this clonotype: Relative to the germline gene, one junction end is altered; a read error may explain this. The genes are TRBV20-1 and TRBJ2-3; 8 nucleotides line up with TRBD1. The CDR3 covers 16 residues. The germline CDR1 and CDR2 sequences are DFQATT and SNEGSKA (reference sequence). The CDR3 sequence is CSAREPLTGGTDTQYF. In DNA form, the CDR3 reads TGCAGTGCTCGAGAACCCCTGACAGGGGGCACAGATACGCAGTATTTT.

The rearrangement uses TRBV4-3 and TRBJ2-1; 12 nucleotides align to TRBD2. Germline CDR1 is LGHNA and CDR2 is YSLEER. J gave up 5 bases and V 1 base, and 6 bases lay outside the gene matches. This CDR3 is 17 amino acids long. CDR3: CASSQVGGLAGNNEQFF. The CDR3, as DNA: TGCGCCAGCAGCCAAGTGGGGGGACTAGCGGGCAACAATGAGCAGTTCTTC.

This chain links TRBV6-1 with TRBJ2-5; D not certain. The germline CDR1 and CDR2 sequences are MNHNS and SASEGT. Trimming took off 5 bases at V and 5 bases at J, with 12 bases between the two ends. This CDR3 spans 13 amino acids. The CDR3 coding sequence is TGTGCCAGCAGTCCAACTATCTGGGAGACCCAGTACTTC. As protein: CASSPTIWETQYF.

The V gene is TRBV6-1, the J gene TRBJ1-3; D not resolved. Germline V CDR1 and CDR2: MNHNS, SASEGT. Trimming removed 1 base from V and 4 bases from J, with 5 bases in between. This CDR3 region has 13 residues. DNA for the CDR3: TGTGCCAGCAGTGAAGTCTCCGGAAACACCATATATTTT. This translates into CASSEVSGNTIYF.

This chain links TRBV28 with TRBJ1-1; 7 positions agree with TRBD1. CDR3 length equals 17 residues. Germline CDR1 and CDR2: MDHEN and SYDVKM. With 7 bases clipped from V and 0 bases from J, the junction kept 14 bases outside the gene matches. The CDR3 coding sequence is TGTGCCAGCATCCTCAGGGGTCCAGGGGGGGTGAACACTGAAGCTTTCTTT. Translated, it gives CASILRGPGGVNTEAFF.

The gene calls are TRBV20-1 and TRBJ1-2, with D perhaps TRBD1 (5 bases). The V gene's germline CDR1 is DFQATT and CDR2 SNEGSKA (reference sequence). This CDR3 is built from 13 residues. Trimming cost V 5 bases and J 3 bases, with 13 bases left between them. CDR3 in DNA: TGCAGTGCTCCCGGGCAGACAGACTATGGCTACACCTTC. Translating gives CSAPGQTDYGYTF.

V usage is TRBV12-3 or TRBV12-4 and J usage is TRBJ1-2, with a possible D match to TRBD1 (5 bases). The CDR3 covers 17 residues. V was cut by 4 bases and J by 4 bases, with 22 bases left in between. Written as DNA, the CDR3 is TGTGCCAGCAGTTCTACGACTTCGGGGCGGGTTGGCTATGGCTACACCTTC. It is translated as CASSSTTSGRVGYGYTF.